This TCR beta chain was sequenced during a study of brain T cells in children with intractable seizures. Repertoires were generated with immunoSEQ multiplex PCR, while TCRdb's copy carries only in-frame clones and drops some. The top ten clones hold less than 2% of a sample with roughly 80,000 clones, around 93% of them seen once. The clonotype originates from a boy younger than two with tuberous sclerosis and intractable seizures. The sequences come from peripheral blood, collected at surgery.

CDR3 sequence (DNA): TGTGCCACCAGTGACCTAGGGACTAGCGAACAAGAGACCCAGTACTTC. It specifies CATSDLGTSEQETQYF. The chain employs TRBV24-1 and TRBJ2-5, with 10 bases aligning to TRBD2. The trim removed 4 bases at V and 2 bases at J, leaving 6 bases unmatched. There are 16 residues in the CDR3. CDR1 is KGHDR and CDR2 is SFDVKD in the germline V gene.